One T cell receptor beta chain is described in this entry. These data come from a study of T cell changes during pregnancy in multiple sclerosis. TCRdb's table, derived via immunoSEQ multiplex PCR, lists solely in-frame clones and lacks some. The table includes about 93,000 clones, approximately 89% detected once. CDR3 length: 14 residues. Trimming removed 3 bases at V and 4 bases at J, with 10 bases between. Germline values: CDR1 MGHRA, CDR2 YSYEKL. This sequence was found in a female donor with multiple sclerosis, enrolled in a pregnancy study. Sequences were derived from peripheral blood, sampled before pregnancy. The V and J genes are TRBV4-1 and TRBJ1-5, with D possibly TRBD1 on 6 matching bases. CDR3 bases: TGCGCCAGCAGCCACAGACAGGTTAATCAGCCCCAGCATTTT. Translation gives CASSHRQVNQPQHF.